A single sample gave rise to the 20 T cell receptor beta chains below, sequenced in a study of glioma-infiltrating T cells. Using RNA template, CDR3s of TCR alpha and beta were amplified with iRepertoire arm-PCR. MiXCR was run by TCRdb on the multiplex PCR reads, yielding one entry per CDR3 protein. The sample consists of approximately 90,000 distinct CDR3 sequences, roughly 23% of them appearing once. Sequences were obtained from glioma tissue, nonneoplastic brain tissue, or PBMCs (not recorded which). These TCRs come from a human donor with low-grade glioma or glioblastoma, undergoing nonglioma brain surgery, or in good health (not recorded which).

In regard to this clonotype: This may be a read error, as it is one base from a much larger clone. This chain links TRBV6-2 or TRBV6-3 with TRBJ2-3, with TRBD2 matching 7 bases. Germline CDR1 reads MNHEY; CDR2 reads SVGEGT. This CDR3 is built from 15 residues. The CDR3 loop is CVSSYQRGSTDTQYF. The DNA of the CDR3 is TGTGTCAGCAGTTACCAGCGGGGCAGCACAGATACGCAGTATTTT.

The rearrangement links TRBV12-3 or TRBV12-4 to TRBJ2-7, with TRBD2 matching over 9 bases. The CDR3 is made up of 16 amino acids. The junction had 14 bases not matched to a gene; V was cut back by 4 bases and J by 7 bases. The CDR3 coding sequence is TGTGCCAGCAGTTCCCCCGGGGTAGCGGGAGTCGGGGAGCAGTACTTC. It is translated as CASSSPGVAGVGEQYF.

This clonotype has a count of ten or more. V and J are TRBV7-2 and TRBJ2-6; D is unclear. The germline gives CDR1 SGHTA, CDR2 FQGNSA. The CDR3 sequence is 14 residues long. V dropped 5 bases and J dropped 2 bases, with 7 bases sitting between them. CDR3: CASSIVTGANVLTF. The CDR3 DNA sequence: TGTGCCAGCAGCATAGTCACTGGGGCCAACGTCCTGACTTTC.

This clonotype was observed many times. The chain couples TRBV20-1 to TRBJ2-1; TRBD2 agrees at 13 bases. The CDR3 has 14 residues. CDR1 is DFQATT and CDR2 is SNEGSKA in the germline V gene (reference sequence). The V and J ends lost 4 bases and 15 bases, in that order; junction bases with no gene match: 12. For the CDR3, the DNA is TGCAGTGCTAAGATCGGACTAGCGGGGGCAACAAGGTTCTTC. This translates into CSAKIGLAGATRFF.

This clonotype was seen many times. This chain connects TRBV10-3 to TRBJ1-2; 10 bases fit TRBD1. This CDR3 region has 15 residues. The germline gives CDR1 ENHRY, CDR2 SYGVKD. The V and J ends lost 3 bases and 6 bases, in that order; junction bases with no gene match: 7. The CDR3 region is CAISDGTGVVDGYTF. In DNA, the CDR3 is TGTGCCATCAGTGACGGGACAGGGGTAGTGGATGGCTACACCTTC.

In this sample, this clonotype turned up a few times. The chain carries TRBV7-6 and TRBJ2-3, with 13 bases aligning to TRBD2. Germline loops: CDR1 SGHVS, CDR2 FNYEAQ. The CDR3 extends over 18 amino acids. The ends lost 5 bases at V and 6 bases at J; junction bases unmatched: 14. The CDR3 spells CASSPGLAGAPLGDTQYF. For the CDR3, the DNA is TGTGCCAGCAGCCCCGGACTAGCGGGAGCGCCCCTGGGTGATACGCAGTATTTT.

This clonotype was seen a few times. The chain combines TRBV6-4 with TRBJ1-2, with D perhaps TRBD1 (5 bases). The CDR3 sequence is 15 residues long. Germline V CDR1 and CDR2: MRHNA, SNTAGT. The V gene lost 3 bases and the J gene lost 7 bases, with 18 bases spanning the gap. The CDR3 protein is CASSEDNGRRSGYTF. Written as DNA, the CDR3 is TGTGCCAGCAGTGAGGACAATGGGAGACGAAGTGGCTACACCTTC.

This clonotype was recorded at least ten times. This chain joins TRBV6-2 or TRBV6-3 and TRBJ1-5; D possibly corresponds to TRBD1 (5 bases). V was clipped by 4 bases and J by 5 bases, with 12 bases between them. The CDR3 is made up of 14 amino acids. From germline, CDR1 is MNHEY and CDR2 SVGEGT. The CDR3, as DNA: TGTGCCAGCAGTTCCCCGGACATTTATCAGCCCCAGCATTTT. It codes for CASSSPDIYQPQHF.

This clonotype showed up many times. The genes are TRBV3-1 and TRBJ2-5; D is uncertain. Trimming shortened V by 3 bases and J by 4 bases, and 6 bases separated the two germline ends. CDR1 is LGHDT and CDR2 is YNNKEL in the germline V gene (reference sequence). The CDR3 contains 12 residues. Written as DNA, the CDR3 is TGTGCCAGCAGCCAGAGTCGAGAGACCCAGTACTTC. Its translation is CASSQSRETQYF.

Within the sample, this clonotype is medium-sized (0.01 to 0.1%). This CDR3 is CSARTADTQYF. CDR3 nucleotides: TGCAGTGCCCGGACTGCAGATACGCAGTATTTT. The chain employs TRBV20-1 and TRBJ2-3; possibly TRBD2 for D (5 bases). V was shortened by 6 bases and J by 4 bases, with 8 bases between the two germline ends. From germline, CDR1 is DFQATT and CDR2 SNEGSKA (reference sequence). The CDR3 contains 11 residues.

This clonotype was detected many times. V usage is TRBV20-1 and J usage is TRBJ2-1, with D possibly being TRBD1 or TRBD2 (5 bases each). The germline gives CDR1 DFQATT, CDR2 SNEGSKA (reference sequence). This CDR3 has 14 residues. V was shortened by 2 bases and J by 4 bases, with 12 bases between the two germline ends. The CDR3 protein is CSARWGKGYNEQFF. The CDR3 DNA follows: TGCAGTGCTAGATGGGGGAAAGGATACAATGAGCAGTTCTTC.

The rearrangement joins TRBV18 to TRBJ2-3; TRBD1 matches at 7 bases. Trimming took 4 bases from V and 1 from J; bases not matched to a gene: 8. The CDR3 sequence is 16 residues long. CDR1 and CDR2 from the germline V gene are KGHSH and LQKENI. The CDR3 loop reads CASSLKGDRRTDTQYF. The CDR3 nucleotides are TGTGCCAGCTCACTCAAGGGGGACAGACGCACAGATACGCAGTATTTT.

This clonotype has a count of ten or more. The chain joins TRBV7-2 to TRBJ2-1; 8 bases are a match to TRBD1. The CDR3 is made up of 15 amino acids. V was pared by 5 bases and J by 4 bases, with 7 bases of the junction left unmatched. The germline V gene has CDR1 SGHTA and CDR2 FQGNSA. For the CDR3, the DNA is TGTGCCAGCAGCGTATCCCAGGGGGCGTACAATGAGCAGTTCTTC. Translated, it gives CASSVSQGAYNEQFF.

The rearrangement joins TRBV11-2 to TRBJ1-5; TRBD1 aligns across 8 bases. This CDR3 is built from 15 residues. V trimming: 1 base; J trimming: 7 bases; junction bases outside the gene matches: 6. The germline V gene encodes CDR1 SGHAT and CDR2 FQNNGV. CDR3 coding DNA: TGTGCCAGCAGCTTAGGGCAGGGGGCCGAGCAGCCCCAGCATTTT. It encodes CASSLGQGAEQPQHF.

This clonotype came up many times. The rearrangement uses TRBV10-1 and TRBJ2-7, with 9 bases identical to TRBD1. This CDR3 region has 13 residues. V shed 6 bases, J shed 2 bases, and the junction held 2 bases outside the gene matches. CDR1 is WNHNN, CDR2 SYGVQD, per germline (reference sequence). In DNA, the CDR3 is TGCGCCAGCAGCCGGGACAGGGCCTACGAGCAGTACTTC. This gives the protein CASSRDRAYEQYF.

This clonotype was observed many times. V usage is TRBV9 and J usage is TRBJ2-3, with D uncertain. Germline assignment: CDR1 SGDLS and CDR2 YYNGEE. V gave up 3 bases and J gave up 5 bases, with 13 bases separating them. The CDR3 extends over 14 amino acids. Here the CDR3 reads CASSAGPLGDTQYF. Written as DNA, the CDR3 is TGTGCCAGCAGCGCCGGTCCATTGGGAGATACGCAGTATTTT.

This clonotype was observed a handful of times. The chain employs TRBV18 and TRBJ2-1, with a tentative D call TRBD1 (6 bases). CDR3 length: 15 residues. Trimming removed 2 bases at V and 9 bases at J, with 17 bases between. CDR1 and CDR2 from the germline V gene are KGHSH and LQKENI. The CDR3 DNA reads as TGTGCCAGCTCACCAGACAGGACGGCCAACAGTGAGCAGTTCTTC. Translation gives CASSPDRTANSEQFF.

This clonotype has at least ten counts. The rearrangement links TRBV29-1 to TRBJ1-5; D may be TRBD1 (6 bases). Germline V gene data show CDR1 as SQVTM and CDR2 as ANQGSEA. This CDR3 is 13 amino acids long. Trimming stripped 6 bases from V and 3 bases from J, with 12 bases between. This chain's CDR3 is CSVKQGTNQPQHF. The CDR3 nucleotides are TGCAGCGTGAAACAGGGTACCAATCAGCCCCAGCATTTT.

This chain connects TRBV7-6 to TRBJ1-5; D is possibly TRBD1 (5 bases). V was cut by 3 bases and J by 3 bases, with 15 bases left in between. Germline CDR1 and CDR2: SGHVS and FNYEAQ. The CDR3 runs to 16 residues. CDR3 bases: TGTGCCAGCAGCTTCCCTCGGGGCCACCCCAATCAGCCCCAGCATTTT. Residues: CASSFPRGHPNQPQHF.

This clonotype was detected ten times or more. The chain couples TRBV19 to TRBJ1-1, with 7 bases lining up with TRBD1. The CDR3 totals 12 residues. The junction had 2 bases not matched to a gene; V was cut back by 5 bases and J by 5 bases. Germline-derived CDR1 and CDR2 are LNHDA and SQIVND (reference sequence). CDR3 amino acids: CASSHRGTEAFF. As DNA, the CDR3 is TGTGCCAGTAGTCACAGGGGAACTGAAGCTTTCTTT.